What follows describes a single T cell receptor beta chain. Its antigen is not identified. This sample was included in a study of cytomegalovirus exposure and HLA in healthy donors. The PCR employed 60 Vbeta primers together with 13 Jbeta primers. This table comes from immunoSEQ multiplex PCR, and its TCRdb copy is limited to in-frame clones, with some not included. The sample has about 230,000 clones; 77% are singletons. The V end was cut by 1 base, the J end by 6 bases, with 14 bases between. Germline V lookup: CDR1 SGHKS, CDR2 YYEKEE (reference sequence). The CDR3 runs to 14 residues. Study results and limitations: Differences between HLA loci emerged in a later analysis of TCR association rates, with DRB1 most and HLA-C fewest.

The V and J genes are TRBV5-5 and TRBJ2-7; no clear D gene. The origin of this receptor is an older woman in good health and CMV-seropositive. Specimen: PBMCs. For the CDR3, the DNA is TGTGCCAGCAGCTTGCGAACTGGCTCTAGCGAGCAGTACTTC. This codes for CASSLRTGSSEQYF.